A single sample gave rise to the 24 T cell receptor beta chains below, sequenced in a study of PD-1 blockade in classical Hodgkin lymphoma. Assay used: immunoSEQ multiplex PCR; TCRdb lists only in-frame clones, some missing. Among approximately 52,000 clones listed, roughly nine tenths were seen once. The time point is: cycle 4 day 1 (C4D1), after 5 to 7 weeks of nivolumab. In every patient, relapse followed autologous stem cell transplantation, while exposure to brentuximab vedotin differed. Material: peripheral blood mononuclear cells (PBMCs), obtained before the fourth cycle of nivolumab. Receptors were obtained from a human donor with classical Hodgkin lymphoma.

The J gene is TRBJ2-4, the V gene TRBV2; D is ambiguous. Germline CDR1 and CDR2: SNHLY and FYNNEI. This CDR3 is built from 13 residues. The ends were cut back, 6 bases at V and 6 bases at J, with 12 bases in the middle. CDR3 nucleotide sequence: TGTGCCAGCAGGTCCTCATCGGGAAACATTCAGTACTTC. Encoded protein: CASRSSSGNIQYF.

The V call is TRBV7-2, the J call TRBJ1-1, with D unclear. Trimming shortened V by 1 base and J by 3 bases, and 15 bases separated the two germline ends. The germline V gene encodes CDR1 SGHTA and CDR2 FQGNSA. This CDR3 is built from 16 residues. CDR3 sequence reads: CASSLVVSLGDTEAFF. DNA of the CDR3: TGTGCCAGCAGCTTAGTGGTCAGCCTCGGGGACACTGAAGCTTTCTTT.

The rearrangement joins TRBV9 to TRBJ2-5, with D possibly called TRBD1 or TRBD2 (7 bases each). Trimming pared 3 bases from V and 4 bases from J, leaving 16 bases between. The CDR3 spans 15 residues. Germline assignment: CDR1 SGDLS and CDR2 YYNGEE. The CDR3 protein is CASSARGGHVETQYF. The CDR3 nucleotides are TGTGCCAGCAGCGCCAGGGGGGGCCATGTAGAGACCCAGTACTTC. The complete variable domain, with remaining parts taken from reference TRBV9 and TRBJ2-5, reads DSGVTQTPKHLITATGQRVTLRCSPRSGDLSVYWYQQSLDQGLQFLIQYYNGEERAKGNILERFSAQQFPDLHSELNLSSLELGDSALYFCASSARGGHVETQYFGPGTRLLVL.

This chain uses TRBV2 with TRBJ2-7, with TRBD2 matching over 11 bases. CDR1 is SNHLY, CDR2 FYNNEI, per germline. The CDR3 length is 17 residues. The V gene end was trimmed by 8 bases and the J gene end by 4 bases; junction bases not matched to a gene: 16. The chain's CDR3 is CASGGEGTSGFGYEQYF. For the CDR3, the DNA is TGTGCCAGCGGAGGGGAAGGGACTAGCGGTTTTGGGTACGAGCAGTACTTC.

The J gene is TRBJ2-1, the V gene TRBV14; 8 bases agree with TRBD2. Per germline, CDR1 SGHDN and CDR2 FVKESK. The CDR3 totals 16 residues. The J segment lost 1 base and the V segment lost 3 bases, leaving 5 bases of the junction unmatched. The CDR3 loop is CASSQIAGPSYNEQFF. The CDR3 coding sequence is TGTGCCAGCAGCCAGATAGCGGGGCCTTCCTACAATGAGCAGTTCTTC. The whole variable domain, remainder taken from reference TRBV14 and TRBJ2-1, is EAGVTQFPSHSVIEKGQTVTLRCDPISGHDNLYWYRRVMGKEIKFLLHFVKESKQDESGMPNNRFLAERTGGTYSTLKVQPAELEDSGVYFCASSQIAGPSYNEQFFGPGTRLTVL.

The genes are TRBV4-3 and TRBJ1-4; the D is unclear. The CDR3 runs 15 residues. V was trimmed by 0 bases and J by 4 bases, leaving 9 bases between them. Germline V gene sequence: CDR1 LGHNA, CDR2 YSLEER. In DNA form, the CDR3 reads TGCGCCAGCAGCCAAGAAGCCAGAGATAATGAAAAACTGTTTTTT. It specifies CASSQEARDNEKLFF.

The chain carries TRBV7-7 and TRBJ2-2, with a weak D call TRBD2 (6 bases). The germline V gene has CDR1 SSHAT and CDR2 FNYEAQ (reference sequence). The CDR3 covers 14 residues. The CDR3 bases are TGTGCTAGCGCCTCGGGGGTTAGCACCGGGGAGCTGTTTTTT. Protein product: CASASGVSTGELFF. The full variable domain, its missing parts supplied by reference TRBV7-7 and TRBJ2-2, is GAGVSQSPRYKVTKRGQDVTLRCDPISSHATLYWYQQALGQGPEFLTYFNYEAQPDKSGLPSDRFSAERPEGSISTLTIQRTEQRDSAMYRCASASGVSTGELFFGEGSRLTVL.

CDR3 nucleotides: TGCAGCACTCGCTCGGGAGGGAACACCGGGGAGCTGTTTTTT. Protein: CSTRSGGNTGELFF. The J gene is TRBJ2-2, the V gene TRBV29-1, with 7 bases fitting TRBD2. This CDR3 comprises 14 residues. Germline CDR1 SQVTM, CDR2 ANQGSEA. Germline trimming cut 8 bases from V and 1 base from J; bases unmatched to any gene: 7.

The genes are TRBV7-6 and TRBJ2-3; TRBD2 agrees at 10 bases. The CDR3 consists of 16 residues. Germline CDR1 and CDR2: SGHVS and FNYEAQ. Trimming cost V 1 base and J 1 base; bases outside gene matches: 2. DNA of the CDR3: TGTGCCAGCAGCTTAGAAGCGGGAGGGCGCACAGATACGCAGTATTTT. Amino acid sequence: CASSLEAGGRTDTQYF.

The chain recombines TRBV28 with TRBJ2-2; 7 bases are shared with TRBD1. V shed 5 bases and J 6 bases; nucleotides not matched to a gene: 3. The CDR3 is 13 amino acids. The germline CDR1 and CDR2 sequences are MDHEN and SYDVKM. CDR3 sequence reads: CASSLTGPGELFF. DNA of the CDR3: TGTGCCAGCAGTCTGACAGGGCCCGGGGAGCTGTTTTTT.

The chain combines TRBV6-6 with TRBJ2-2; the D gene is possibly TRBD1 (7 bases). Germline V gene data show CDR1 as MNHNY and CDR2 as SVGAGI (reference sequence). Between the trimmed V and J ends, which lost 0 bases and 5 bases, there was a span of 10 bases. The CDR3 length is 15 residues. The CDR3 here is CASSYSPGGTGELFF. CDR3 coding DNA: TGTGCCAGCAGTTACTCGCCAGGGGGGACCGGGGAGCTGTTTTTT.

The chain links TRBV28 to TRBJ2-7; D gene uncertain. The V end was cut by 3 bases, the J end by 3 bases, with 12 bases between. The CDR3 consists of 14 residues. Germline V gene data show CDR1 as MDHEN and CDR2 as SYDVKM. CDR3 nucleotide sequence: TGTGCCAGCAGTTTGTTGGCGCAGAACTACGAGCAGTACTTC. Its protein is CASSLLAQNYEQYF. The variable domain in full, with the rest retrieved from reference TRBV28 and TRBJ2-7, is DVKVTQSSRYLVKRTGEKVFLECVQDMDHENMFWYRQDPGLGLRLIYFSYDVKMKEKGDIPEGYSVSREKKERFSLILESASTNQTSMYLCASSLLAQNYEQYFGPGTRLTVT.

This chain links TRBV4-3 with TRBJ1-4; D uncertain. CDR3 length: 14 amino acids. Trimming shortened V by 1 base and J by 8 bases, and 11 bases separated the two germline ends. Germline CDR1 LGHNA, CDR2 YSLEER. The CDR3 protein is CASSQGNTEEKLFF. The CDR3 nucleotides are TGCGCCAGCAGCCAAGGTAACACCGAAGAAAAACTGTTTTTT.

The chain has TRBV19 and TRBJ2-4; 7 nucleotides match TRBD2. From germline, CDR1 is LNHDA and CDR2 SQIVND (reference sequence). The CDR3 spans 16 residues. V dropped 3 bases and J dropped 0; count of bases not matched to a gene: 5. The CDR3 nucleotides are TGTGCCAGTAGTATGACTAGCCAAATAGCCAAAAACATTCAGTACTTC. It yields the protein CASSMTSQIAKNIQYF.

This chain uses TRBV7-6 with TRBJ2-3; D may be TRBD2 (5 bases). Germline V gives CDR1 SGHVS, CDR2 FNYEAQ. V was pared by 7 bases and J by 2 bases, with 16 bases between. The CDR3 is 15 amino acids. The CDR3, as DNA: TGTGCCAGCATCCAAGGACGGGGAAACACAGATACGCAGTATTTT. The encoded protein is CASIQGRGNTDTQYF.

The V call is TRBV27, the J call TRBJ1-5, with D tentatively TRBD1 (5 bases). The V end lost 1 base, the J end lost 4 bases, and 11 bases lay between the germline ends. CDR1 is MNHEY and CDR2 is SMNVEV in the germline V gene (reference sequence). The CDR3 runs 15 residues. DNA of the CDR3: TGTGCCAGCAGTTTATGGGGGGTGGCTAATCAGCCCCAGCATTTT. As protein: CASSLWGVANQPQHF.

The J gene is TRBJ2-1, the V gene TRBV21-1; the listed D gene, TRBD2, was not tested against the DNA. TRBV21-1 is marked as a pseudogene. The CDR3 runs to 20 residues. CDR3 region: CASSKEEGWELAEPYNEQFF. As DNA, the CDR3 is TGTGCCAGCAGCAAAGAGGAGGGCTGGGAACTAGCGGAACCTTACAATGAGCAGTTCTTC.

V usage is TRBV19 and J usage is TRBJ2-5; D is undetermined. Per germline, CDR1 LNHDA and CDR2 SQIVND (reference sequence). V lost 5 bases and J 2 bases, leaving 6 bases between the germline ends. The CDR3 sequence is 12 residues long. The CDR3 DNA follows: TGTGCCAGTAGTTCTAAACAAGAGACCCAGTACTTC. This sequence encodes CASSSKQETQYF.

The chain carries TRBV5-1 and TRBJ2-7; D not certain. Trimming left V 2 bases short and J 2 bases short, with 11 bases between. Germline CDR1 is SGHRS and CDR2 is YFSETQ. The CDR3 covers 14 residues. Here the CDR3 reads CASSLGQSPYEQYF. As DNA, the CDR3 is TGCGCCAGCAGCTTAGGTCAGTCCCCCTACGAGCAGTACTTC.

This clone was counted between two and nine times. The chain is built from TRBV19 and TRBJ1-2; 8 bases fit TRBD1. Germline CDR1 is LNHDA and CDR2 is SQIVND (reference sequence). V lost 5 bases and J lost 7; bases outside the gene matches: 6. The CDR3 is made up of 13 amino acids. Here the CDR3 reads CASSDRGGGGYTF. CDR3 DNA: TGTGCCAGTAGTGACAGGGGTGGTGGTGGCTACACCTTC.

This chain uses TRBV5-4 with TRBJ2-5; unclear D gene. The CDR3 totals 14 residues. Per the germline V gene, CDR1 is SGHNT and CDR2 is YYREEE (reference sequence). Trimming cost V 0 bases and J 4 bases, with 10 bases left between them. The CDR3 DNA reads TGTGCCAGCAGCTTGGCCCCTGGGCGAGAGACCCAGTACTTC. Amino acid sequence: CASSLAPGRETQYF.

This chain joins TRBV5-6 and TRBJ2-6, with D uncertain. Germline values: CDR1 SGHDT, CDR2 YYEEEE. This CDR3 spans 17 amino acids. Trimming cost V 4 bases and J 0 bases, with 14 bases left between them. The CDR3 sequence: CASSPDFFSSGANVLTF. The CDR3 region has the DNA TGTGCCAGCAGCCCCGACTTTTTTAGCTCTGGGGCCAACGTCCTGACTTTC.

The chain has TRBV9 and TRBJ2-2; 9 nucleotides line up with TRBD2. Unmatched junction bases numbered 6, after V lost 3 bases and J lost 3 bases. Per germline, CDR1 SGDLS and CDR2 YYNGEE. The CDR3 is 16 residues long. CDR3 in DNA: TGTGCCAGCAGCGCCCAAGCGGGGGGCCACACCGGGGAGCTGTTTTTT. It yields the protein CASSAQAGGHTGELFF. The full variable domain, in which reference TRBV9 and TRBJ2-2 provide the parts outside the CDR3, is DSGVTQTPKHLITATGQRVTLRCSPRSGDLSVYWYQQSLDQGLQFLIQYYNGEERAKGNILERFSAQQFPDLHSELNLSSLELGDSALYFCASSAQAGGHTGELFFGEGSRLTVL.

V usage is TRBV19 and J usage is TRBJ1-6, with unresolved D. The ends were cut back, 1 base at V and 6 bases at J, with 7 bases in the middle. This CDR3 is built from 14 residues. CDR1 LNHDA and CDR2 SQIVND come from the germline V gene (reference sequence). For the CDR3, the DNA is TGTGCCAGTAGTATAGTTCCGGGTAATTCACCCCTCCACTTT. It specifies CASSIVPGNSPLHF.